The next 30 T cell receptor beta chains were all read from a single sample in a study of response to subunit inactivated influenza vaccine. TCRdb processed the RT-PCR reads anew with MiXCR; each CDR3 protein has one entry. The data hold around 480,000 distinct CDR3 sequences, with about 15% observed a single time. Material: CD4+ T cells sorted from PBMCs, obtained about 24 months after vaccination. These receptors were collected from a man between 50 and 69 years old who received an inactivated influenza vaccine.

This clonotype was seen a few times. The rearrangement uses TRBV7-9 and TRBJ2-4; tentatively, D is TRBD2 (6 bases). This CDR3 has 17 amino acids. Germline loops: CDR1 SEHNR, CDR2 FQNEAQ (reference sequence). V shed 1 base and J shed 0 bases, with 13 bases lying between them. The CDR3 DNA reads as TGTGCCAGCAGCTTAGAAGGAGGGACCCAAGCCAAAAACATTCAGTACTTC. Translated: CASSLEGGTQAKNIQYF.

The chain carries TRBV19 and TRBJ2-6; D possibly corresponds to TRBD1 (5 bases). The CDR3 consists of 16 residues. Between the trimmed V and J ends, which lost 1 base and 2 bases, there was a span of 9 bases. CDR1 and CDR2 (germline): LNHDA, SQIVND (reference sequence). CDR3 in DNA: TGTGCCAGTAGTATAGCAGGGTTTGCTGGGGCCAACGTCCTGACTTTC. Protein sequence: CASSIAGFAGANVLTF.

This clonotype was recorded a few times. The chain couples TRBV28 to TRBJ2-1; D is possibly TRBD1 or TRBD2 (6 bases each). The CDR3 has 15 amino acids. Germline V gene data show CDR1 as MDHEN and CDR2 as SYDVKM. With 1 base removed from V and 8 bases from J, the gap between germline ends came to 15 bases. The CDR3 spells CASSLSGAQEDEQFF. The CDR3 DNA sequence: TGTGCCAGCAGTTTATCGGGGGCCCAAGAGGATGAGCAGTTCTTC.

CDR3 in amino acids: CASSGQGPTASYEQYF. The CDR3 DNA is TGTGCCAGCAGTGGACAGGGGCCAACTGCCTCCTACGAGCAGTACTTC. J is TRBJ2-7 and V is TRBV12-3 or TRBV12-4; the match to TRBD1 covers 9 bases. V shed 5 bases and J 0 bases; nucleotides not matched to a gene: 8. The length of the CDR3 is 16 residues.

The chain links TRBV5-1 to TRBJ1-4, with D perhaps matching TRBD1 (6 bases). Trimming stripped 4 bases from V and 5 bases from J, with 15 bases between. CDR3 length: 15 residues. Germline V gene sequence: CDR1 SGHRS, CDR2 YFSETQ. The CDR3 protein is CASSETGFSNEKLFF. Here the CDR3 DNA reads TGCGCCAGCAGCGAGACAGGATTCTCCAATGAAAAACTGTTTTTT.

V is TRBV5-1 and J is TRBJ2-3; D is undetermined. V was pared by 4 bases and J by 7 bases, with 16 bases between. The CDR3 covers 14 residues. Germline V gene data show CDR1 as SGHRS and CDR2 as YFSETQ. CDR3 bases: TGCGCCAGCAGCCCCGGACGGGTTGAGAATACGCAGTATTTT. Amino acid sequence: CASSPGRVENTQYF.

This clonotype was found many times. V gene TRBV6-1 combines with J gene TRBJ2-5; TRBD2 aligns across 9 bases. With 8 bases clipped from V and 4 bases from J, the junction kept 8 bases outside the gene matches. Germline V gene sequence: CDR1 MNHNS, CDR2 SASEGT. The CDR3 runs 14 residues. CDR3 region: CASRLAGVGETQYF. CDR3 sequence (DNA): TGTGCCAGCCGCTTAGCGGGGGTAGGAGAGACCCAGTACTTC.

This clonotype was counted a few times. The genes are TRBV7-2 and TRBJ2-5; 8 bases line up with TRBD2. CDR1 is SGHTA and CDR2 is FQGNSA in the germline V gene. J lost 1 base, V lost 5 bases, and 12 bases had no gene match. The CDR3 is 17 residues long. CDR3 bases: TGTGCCAGCAGCGGAATCCCCAAGGCGGGGGGCCAAGAGACCCAGTACTTC. This codes for CASSGIPKAGGQETQYF. Looking up the rest from reference TRBV7-2 and TRBJ2-5 gives the full variable domain: GAGVSQSPSNKVTEKGKDVELRCDPISGHTALYWYRQSLGQGLEFLIYFQGNSAPDKSGLPSDRFSAERTGGSVSTLTIQRTQQEDSAVYLCASSGIPKAGGQETQYFGPGTRLLVL.

CDR3 residues: CASRDSGVYEQYF. For the CDR3, the DNA is TGTGCCAGCAGGGACTCGGGAGTTTACGAGCAGTACTTC. The J gene is TRBJ2-7, the V gene TRBV6-5, with D perhaps matching TRBD2 (6 bases). Germline loops: CDR1 MNHEY, CDR2 SVGAGI. Trimming cost V 6 bases and J 4 bases, with 13 bases left between them. The CDR3 totals 13 residues.

The rearrangement links TRBV20-1 to TRBJ2-5; TRBD1 agrees at 7 bases. V lost 6 bases and J lost 2; bases outside the gene matches: 6. Germline CDR1 reads DFQATT; CDR2 reads SNEGSKA (reference sequence). This CDR3 comprises 13 residues. The CDR3 bases are TGCAGTGCCATGACAGGGTTACAAGAGACCCAGTACTTC. Amino acids: CSAMTGLQETQYF.

This clonotype was picked up many times. V gene TRBV12-3 or TRBV12-4 combines with J gene TRBJ1-1; 10 bases match TRBD1. The CDR3 totals 13 residues. Trimming at V came to 5 bases and at J to 11 bases, leaving 8 bases not matched to a gene. The DNA of the CDR3 is TGTGCCAGCAGTCCCCGACAGGGGGCTGGCGCTTTCTTT. This sequence encodes CASSPRQGAGAFF.

This clonotype was counted ten times or more. The chain joins TRBV10-2 to TRBJ2-3; 7 bases agree with TRBD2. Germline CDR1 is WSHSY and CDR2 is SAAADI. With V trimmed by 6 bases and J by 2 bases, 8 bases remained unmatched. This CDR3 is built from 15 residues. The CDR3 loop reads CASRATSVYTDTQYF. CDR3 nucleotide sequence: TGCGCCAGCAGGGCTACTAGCGTCTACACAGATACGCAGTATTTT.

The genes are TRBV6-1 and TRBJ1-4, with D tentatively TRBD1 (5 bases). The CDR3 has 17 amino acids. Per germline, CDR1 MNHNS and CDR2 SASEGT. V was clipped by 7 bases and J by 8 bases, with 26 bases between them. CDR3 protein: CASKTAMRAGLREKLFF. The CDR3 DNA is TGTGCCAGCAAGACTGCCATGCGTGCAGGGCTAAGGGAAAAACTGTTTTTT.

The CDR3 reads CSARGLQVYNEQFF. For the CDR3, the DNA is TGCAGTGCTAGAGGACTCCAGGTCTACAATGAGCAGTTCTTC. The chain joins TRBV20-1 to TRBJ2-1; D gene unclear. The CDR3 contains 14 residues. Germline lookup yields CDR1 DFQATT and CDR2 SNEGSKA (reference sequence). V lost 1 base to trimming and J lost 3 bases, with 10 bases between them.

This clonotype was detected only once. The V call is TRBV28, the J call TRBJ2-3; the D call may be TRBD1 or TRBD2 (6 bases each). The V gene's germline CDR1 is MDHEN and CDR2 SYDVKM. This CDR3 is built from 15 residues. V lost 3 bases and J lost 5, with 15 bases in between. This chain's CDR3 is CASSLGGNKIDTQYF. CDR3 bases: TGTGCCAGCAGTTTGGGGGGCAACAAGATAGATACGCAGTATTTT. The full variable domain, rest sourced from reference TRBV28 and TRBJ2-3, is DVKVTQSSRYLVKRTGEKVFLECVQDMDHENMFWYRQDPGLGLRLIYFSYDVKMKEKGDIPEGYSVSREKKERFSLILESASTNQTSMYLCASSLGGNKIDTQYFGPGTRLTVL.

This clonotype was found a few times. The chain couples TRBV29-1 to TRBJ2-7, with D perhaps TRBD1 or TRBD2 (5 bases each). V gave up 7 bases and J gave up 9 bases, with 22 bases separating them. CDR1 SQVTM and CDR2 ANQGSEA come from the germline V gene. The CDR3 consists of 13 residues. The CDR3 reads CSGLGTGTHGQYF. The CDR3 coding sequence is TGCAGCGGCTTGGGCACGGGGACCCACGGGCAGTACTTC.

A few counts support this clonotype. The chain recombines TRBV7-9 with TRBJ2-1; 13 bases agree with TRBD2. The V gene's germline CDR1 is SEHNR and CDR2 FQNEAQ (reference sequence). V gave up 4 bases and J gave up 5 bases; unmatched junction bases: 5. This CDR3 spans 16 amino acids. In DNA form, the CDR3 reads TGTGCCAGCAGCTATTGGACTAGCGGGAGCGACAATGAGCAGTTCTTC. Residues: CASSYWTSGSDNEQFF.

Only a few counts were recorded for this clonotype. The chain carries TRBV14 and TRBJ2-5; D gene uncertain. CDR1 is SGHDN, CDR2 FVKESK, per germline. Trimming pared 0 bases from V and 7 bases from J, leaving 6 bases between. This CDR3 spans 12 amino acids. The CDR3 DNA follows: TGTGCCAGCAGCCAAGAAAGAGTGACCCAGTACTTC. As protein: CASSQERVTQYF.

There are a few counts of this clonotype. The rearrangement links TRBV4-2 to TRBJ2-1; D ambiguous. This CDR3 comprises 15 residues. The germline V and J ends were trimmed by 0 bases and 0 bases, with 6 bases remaining between them. Germline CDR1 is LGHNA and CDR2 is YNFKEQ. Written as DNA, the CDR3 is TGTGCCAGCAGCCAAGATTGGACCTCCTACAATGAGCAGTTCTTC. It is translated as CASSQDWTSYNEQFF.

This clonotype was detected only a few times. This chain links TRBV4-2 with TRBJ1-2; D unclear. Between the trimmed V and J ends, which lost 3 bases and 6 bases, there was a span of 11 bases. This CDR3 is built from 13 residues. Germline V CDR1 and CDR2: LGHNA, YNFKEQ. The chain's CDR3 is CASSHPVQNGYTF. CDR3 coding DNA: TGTGCCAGCAGCCACCCTGTACAGAATGGCTACACCTTC.

A few counts support this clonotype. The J gene is TRBJ2-2, the V gene TRBV12-3 or TRBV12-4; D might be TRBD2 (6 bases). Trimming left V 3 bases short and J 6 bases short, with 8 bases between. There are 13 residues in the CDR3. In DNA form, the CDR3 reads TGTGCCAGCAGTTTCGGGAGTCCCGGGGAGCTGTTTTTT. Its translation is CASSFGSPGELFF.

In its sample, this clonotype was seen many times. This chain joins TRBV12-3 or TRBV12-4 and TRBJ1-1; no reliable D call. V lost 5 bases to trimming and J lost 3 bases, with 16 bases between them. CDR3 length: 15 residues. CDR3 DNA sequence: TGTGCCAGCAGTCCCCCGCCGGGAGGGCACACTGAAGCTTTCTTT. Protein product: CASSPPPGGHTEAFF.

This clonotype occurred a few times. V and J are TRBV6-2 or TRBV6-3 and TRBJ1-5, with TRBD1 matching over 10 bases. The V gene end was trimmed by 5 bases and the J gene end by 7 bases; junction bases not matched to a gene: 11. Per germline, CDR1 MNHEY and CDR2 SVGEGT. The CDR3 totals 16 residues. The CDR3 region is CASSKYRQGARQPQHF. The DNA of the CDR3 is TGTGCCAGCAGTAAATATCGACAGGGGGCGAGGCAGCCCCAGCATTTT.

In its sample, this clonotype was seen a few times. Germline and junction disagree at one end, which may indicate a read error. The chain links TRBV11-2 to TRBJ1-5; D unclear. The CDR3 covers 13 residues. Germline V lookup: CDR1 SGHAT, CDR2 FQNNGV. The DNA for the CDR3 is TGTGCCAGCAGCATAGAAAGCAATCAGCCCCAGCATTTT. Translation gives CASSIESNQPQHF.

The chain uses TRBV20-1 and TRBJ2-7; 7 bases are shared with TRBD1. Germline trimming cut 5 bases from V and 0 bases from J; bases unmatched to any gene: 7. Germline CDR1 is DFQATT and CDR2 is SNEGSKA (reference sequence). The CDR3 is 14 amino acids. The CDR3: CSAPRQGNSYEQYF. For the CDR3, the DNA is TGCAGTGCTCCCCGACAGGGTAACTCCTACGAGCAGTACTTC.

This chain connects TRBV5-1 to TRBJ1-2; D possibly corresponds to TRBD1 (5 bases). CDR3 length: 14 residues. From germline, CDR1 is SGHRS and CDR2 YFSETQ. The V gene lost 0 bases and the J gene lost 8 bases, with 14 bases spanning the gap. The CDR3 loop is CASSLAPGQRGYTF. The CDR3 DNA reads as TGCGCCAGCAGCTTGGCCCCAGGGCAGCGAGGCTACACCTTC.

V and J are TRBV2 and TRBJ2-7; TRBD1 might be the D (5 bases). V gave up 1 base and J gave up 3 bases, with 13 bases separating them. Per the germline V gene, CDR1 is SNHLY and CDR2 is FYNNEI. The length of the CDR3 is 15 residues. The CDR3: CASSEETAAGYEQYF. Here the CDR3 DNA reads TGTGCCAGCAGTGAAGAGACAGCTGCCGGCTACGAGCAGTACTTC.

In its sample, this clonotype was seen a few times. V gene TRBV6-4 combines with J gene TRBJ2-3, with D uncertain. This CDR3 comprises 14 residues. Germline CDR1 and CDR2: MRHNA and SNTAGT. Here the CDR3 DNA reads TGTGCACCGAAAGACCAAACCCCCACAGATACGCAGTATTTT. Residues: CAPKDQTPTDTQYF.

This clonotype was counted a few times. V usage is TRBV4-2 and J usage is TRBJ1-1; a weak D match, TRBD1 (5 bases). Trimming cost V 1 base and J 4 bases, with 13 bases left between them. This CDR3 comprises 15 residues. Germline CDR1 LGHNA, CDR2 YNFKEQ. CDR3 sequence: CASSQVVRVGTEAFF. In DNA form, the CDR3 reads TGTGCCAGCAGCCAAGTGGTCAGGGTCGGCACTGAAGCTTTCTTT.

The CDR3: CASSLDGRDGDYEQYF. The CDR3 DNA reads TGTGCCAGCAGCTTAGATGGAAGGGACGGTGACTACGAGCAGTACTTC. The chain uses TRBV11-3 and TRBJ2-7; possibly TRBD1 or TRBD2 for D (5 bases each). Trimming took 0 bases from V and 3 from J, leaving 15 bases between them. Germline CDR1 and CDR2: SGHNT and YENEEA. CDR3 length: 16 amino acids. Complete variable domain (other parts from reference TRBV11-3 and TRBJ2-7): EAGVVQSPRYKIIEKKQPVAFWCNPISGHNTLYWYLQNLGQGPELLIRYENEEAVDDSQLPKDRFSAERLKGVDSTLKIQPAELGDSAVYLCASSLDGRDGDYEQYFGPGTRLTVT.